This T cell receptor (beta chain) was profiled in a study of blood T cell repertoires in COVID-19. Assay used: immunoSEQ multiplex PCR; TCRdb lists only in-frame clones, some missing. The sample contains under 300,000 clones, 65% to 85% of which appear only once. V shed 4 bases and J shed 1 base, with 20 bases lying between them. From germline, CDR1 is LGHDT and CDR2 YNNKEL (reference sequence). The CDR3 sequence is 17 residues long. Sequences were obtained from peripheral blood. V and J are TRBV3-1 (or the pseudogene TRBV3-2) and TRBJ2-7; perhaps TRBD2 as D (6 bases). This TCR came from a man at least 80 years old with acute or convalescent COVID-19. CDR3 in amino acids: CASSPTPSGTASYEQYF. CDR3 coding DNA: TGTGCCAGCAGCCCAACTCCGTCCGGGACTGCTTCCTACGAGCAGTACTTC.